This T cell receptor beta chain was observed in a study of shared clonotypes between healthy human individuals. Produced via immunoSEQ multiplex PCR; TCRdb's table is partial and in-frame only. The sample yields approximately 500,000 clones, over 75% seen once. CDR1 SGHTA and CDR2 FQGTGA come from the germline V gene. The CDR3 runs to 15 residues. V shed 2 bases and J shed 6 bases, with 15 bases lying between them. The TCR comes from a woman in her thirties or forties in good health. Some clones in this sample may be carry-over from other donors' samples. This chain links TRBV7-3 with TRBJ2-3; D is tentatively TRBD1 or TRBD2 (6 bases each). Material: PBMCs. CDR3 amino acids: CASSLLIGGPDTQYF. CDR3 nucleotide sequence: TGTGCCAGCAGCTTATTAATTGGGGGGCCCGATACGCAGTATTTT.